Following are 32 T cell receptor beta chains from one sample sequenced in a study of blood T cell repertoires in COVID-19. Produced via immunoSEQ multiplex PCR; TCRdb's table is partial and in-frame only. There are fewer than 70,000 clones in the sample; roughly 90% occur only once, and under 4.5% lies in the top ten. Specimen: peripheral blood. These TCRs come from a human donor in a cohort sampled during active COVID-19.

This chain joins TRBV27 and TRBJ2-1; D is unresolved. The CDR3 spans 12 residues. Looked up from germline, CDR1 is MNHEY and CDR2 is SMNVEV (reference sequence). V lost 3 bases and J lost 6, with 6 bases in between. CDR3 sequence: CASSFIGNEQFF. The DNA of the CDR3 is TGTGCCAGCAGTTTTATCGGCAATGAGCAGTTCTTC.

V usage is TRBV29-1 and J usage is TRBJ2-1, with 7 bases lining up with TRBD1. V gave up 8 bases and J gave up 0 bases; unmatched junction bases: 7. Germline CDR1 reads SQVTM; CDR2 reads ANQGSEA. The CDR3 length is 14 residues. Here the CDR3 DNA reads TGCAGCACTACAGGGGCCAGCTCCTACAATGAGCAGTTCTTC. This sequence encodes CSTTGASSYNEQFF.

The chain is built from TRBV7-2 and TRBJ1-1; D is undetermined. V was trimmed by 5 bases and J by 4 bases, leaving 5 bases between them. The CDR3 loop spans 11 amino acids. CDR1 is SGHTA, CDR2 FQGNSA, per germline. The CDR3 DNA sequence: TGTGCCAGCAGCCAGTTCACTGAAGCTTTCTTT. Translated, it gives CASSQFTEAFF. The complete variable domain, with remaining parts taken from reference TRBV7-2 and TRBJ1-1, reads GAGVSQSPSNKVTEKGKDVELRCDPISGHTALYWYRQSLGQGLEFLIYFQGNSAPDKSGLPSDRFSAERTGGSVSTLTIQRTQQEDSAVYLCASSQFTEAFFGQGTRLTVV.

This clone appeared once. The genes are TRBV6-1 and TRBJ1-6, with TRBD1 matching 8 bases. The germline gives CDR1 MNHNS, CDR2 SASEGT. J gave up 7 bases and V 1 base, and 0 bases lay outside the gene matches. This CDR3 contains 14 residues. The CDR3 sequence: CASSEGTGNSPLHF. The CDR3 coding sequence is TGTGCCAGCAGTGAAGGGACAGGGAATTCACCCCTCCACTTT.

CDR3 amino acids: CASSLILGTSGRLGQDTQYF. Here the CDR3 DNA reads TGTGCCAGCAGCCTAATCTTAGGGACTAGCGGGAGATTGGGGCAAGATACGCAGTATTTT. The V and J genes are TRBV4-2 and TRBJ2-3, with 14 bases lining up with TRBD2. This CDR3 spans 20 amino acids. Unmatched junction bases numbered 17, after V lost 4 bases and J lost 5 bases. Germline CDR1 LGHNA, CDR2 YNFKEQ.

The chain couples TRBV7-9 to TRBJ1-2; the D is unclear. With 6 bases removed from V and 3 bases from J, the gap between germline ends came to 11 bases. Germline loops: CDR1 SEHNR, CDR2 FQNEAQ (reference sequence). The CDR3 loop spans 13 amino acids. CDR3 nucleotide sequence: TGTGCCAGCAGTCTACAGACCGACTATGGCTACACCTTC. It yields the protein CASSLQTDYGYTF.

J is TRBJ1-3 and V is TRBV4-3; D unclear. This CDR3 region has 16 residues. V lost 1 base and J lost 0, with 10 bases in between. In germline, CDR1 is LGHNA, CDR2 YSLEER. In DNA, the CDR3 is TGCGCCAGCAGCCAAGTCCTTCGGGGCTCTGGAAACACCATATATTTT. Residues: CASSQVLRGSGNTIYF.

The chain has TRBV3-1 (or the pseudogene TRBV3-2) and TRBJ2-2; D is perhaps TRBD2 (6 bases). Germline loops: CDR1 LGHDT, CDR2 YNNKEL (reference sequence). Deletions cut 11 bases from V and 4 bases from J, with 14 bases between. The CDR3 has 13 residues. CDR3 nucleotide sequence: TGTGCCGCCCTGGGCGGGGTCACCGGGGAGCTGTTTTTT. Translated, it gives CAALGGVTGELFF.

The chain combines TRBV6-5 with TRBJ2-7; TRBD2 aligns across 9 bases. J gave up 3 bases and V 7 bases, and 4 bases lay outside the gene matches. Germline CDR1 is MNHEY and CDR2 is SVGAGI. The CDR3 contains 13 residues. This CDR3 reads CASTAGGNYEQYF. CDR3 nucleotides: TGTGCCAGCACCGCGGGGGGGAACTACGAGCAGTACTTC.

The J gene is TRBJ2-2, the V gene TRBV18; 13 bases agree with TRBD2. This CDR3 contains 18 residues. Trimming cost V 8 bases and J 6 bases; bases outside gene matches: 15. Germline CDR1 reads KGHSH; CDR2 reads LQKENI. The CDR3 sequence: CASAEQGLAGMSSGELFF. CDR3 coding DNA: TGTGCCAGCGCAGAACAGGGACTAGCGGGAATGTCATCCGGGGAGCTGTTTTTT.

The genes are TRBV7-2 and TRBJ1-1; D is possibly TRBD1 (5 bases). In germline, CDR1 is SGHTA, CDR2 FQGNSA. V lost 5 bases and J 4 bases, leaving 17 bases between the germline ends. This CDR3 is 15 amino acids long. The CDR3 sequence: CASSLRPGLGTEAFF. The CDR3 nucleotides read TGTGCCAGCAGCCTCAGGCCAGGGCTAGGCACTGAAGCTTTCTTT.

In this sample, this clone turned up once. CDR3: CASSYTGTSPTDTQYF. CDR3 nucleotides: TGTGCCAGCAGTTACACCGGGACTAGCCCCACAGATACGCAGTATTTT. The V gene is TRBV6-6, the J gene TRBJ2-3; 9 nucleotides align to TRBD2. V was clipped by 2 bases and J by 2 bases; unmatched bases: 5. Germline V gene sequence: CDR1 MNHNY, CDR2 SVGAGI (reference sequence). CDR3 length equals 16 residues.

The chain carries TRBV7-2 and TRBJ2-3; 7 positions agree with TRBD1. V trimming: 5 bases; J trimming: 2 bases; junction bases outside the gene matches: 4. The CDR3 is 14 amino acids. Germline CDR1 SGHTA, CDR2 FQGNSA. For the CDR3, the DNA is TGTGCCAGCAGCGTCGGGACAGCCACAGATACGCAGTATTTT. It specifies CASSVGTATDTQYF.

J is TRBJ2-7 and V is TRBV5-4; D may be TRBD2 (6 bases). V dropped 4 bases and J dropped 0 bases, with 14 bases sitting between them. The germline CDR1 and CDR2 sequences are SGHNT and YYREEE (reference sequence). The CDR3 covers 15 residues. The DNA for the CDR3 is TGTGCCAGCAGCCAGGTGGGAGGCCACTCCTACGAGCAGTACTTC. Translation gives CASSQVGGHSYEQYF.

The J gene is TRBJ1-4, the V gene TRBV7-2, with 7 bases that match TRBD1. The ends lost 4 bases at V and 9 bases at J; junction bases unmatched: 11. The CDR3 runs 15 residues. Germline loops: CDR1 SGHTA, CDR2 FQGNSA. DNA for the CDR3: TGTGCCAGCAGCTGGGCCGGGACAGTAGACAAAAAACTGTTTTTT. Translation gives CASSWAGTVDKKLFF.

The rearrangement uses TRBV3-1 (or the pseudogene TRBV3-2) and TRBJ2-6; tentatively, D is TRBD1 (6 bases). CDR1 and CDR2 (germline): LGHDT, YNNKEL (reference sequence). The length of the CDR3 is 17 residues. Trimming took off 6 bases at V and 0 bases at J, with 15 bases between the two ends. The CDR3 DNA reads TGTGCCAGCAGAATACAGGGCCCTAGCTCTGGGGCCAACGTCCTGACTTTC. This codes for CASRIQGPSSGANVLTF.

This chain uses TRBV28 with TRBJ2-2, with a weak D call TRBD1 (5 bases). Trimming took 6 bases from V and 3 from J, leaving 23 bases between them. Germline V gives CDR1 MDHEN, CDR2 SYDVKM. The CDR3 totals 18 residues. The CDR3 sequence is CASSEVTGFNVDTGELFF. The CDR3 nucleotides read TGTGCCAGCAGCGAAGTTACAGGCTTTAACGTCGACACCGGGGAGCTGTTTTTT.

The CDR3 here is CASSGQTSYEQYF. For the CDR3, the DNA is TGTGCCAGCAGTGGACAGACCTCCTACGAGCAGTACTTC. The rearrangement joins TRBV12-3 or TRBV12-4 to TRBJ2-7; TRBD1 is a possible D gene (6 bases). The V end was cut by 5 bases, the J end by 0 bases, with 8 bases between. The CDR3 is 13 residues long.

This clone has a single count. The rearrangement links TRBV6-5 to TRBJ2-7, with D perhaps matching TRBD2 (6 bases). Germline CDR1 is MNHEY and CDR2 is SVGAGI. The CDR3 consists of 13 residues. V dropped 3 bases and J dropped 6 bases, with 12 bases sitting between them. CDR3 in DNA: TGTGCCAGCAGTTATTTAGGCGGGGCCGAGCAGTACTTC. Protein sequence: CASSYLGGAEQYF.

The genes are TRBV12-3 or TRBV12-4 and TRBJ1-1; D call uncertain. The length of the CDR3 is 13 residues. V was shortened by 3 bases and J by 3 bases, with 8 bases between the two germline ends. The CDR3 region has the DNA TGTGCCAGCAGTTTGGTACAGTACACTGAAGCTTTCTTT. It is translated as CASSLVQYTEAFF.

The DNA for the CDR3 is TGTGCCAGCAGCGGTGCTTCCGGGACTAGCGGGAGGACCGGGGAGCTGTTTTTT. Its translation is CASSGASGTSGRTGELFF. V is TRBV7-9 and J is TRBJ2-2; 15 bases are a match to TRBD2. This CDR3 is built from 18 residues. Germline assignment: CDR1 SEHNR and CDR2 FQNEAQ (reference sequence). V dropped 5 bases and J dropped 5; count of bases not matched to a gene: 9.

The gene calls are TRBV4-2 and TRBJ2-3; 8 bases align to TRBD2. CDR1 is LGHNA, CDR2 YNFKEQ, per germline. Trimming cost V 0 bases and J 3 bases; bases outside gene matches: 2. This CDR3 has 15 residues. CDR3 coding DNA: TGTGCCAGCAGCCAAGAACAGCGGGAGACAGATACGCAGTATTTT. Amino acids: CASSQEQRETDTQYF.

The V gene is TRBV7-6, the J gene TRBJ1-2, with D perhaps matching TRBD1 (5 bases). Germline loops: CDR1 SGHVS, CDR2 FNYEAQ. The CDR3 has 15 residues. Trimming pared 1 base from V and 2 bases from J, leaving 11 bases between. CDR3 in amino acids: CASSLGGGRNYGYTF. For the CDR3, the DNA is TGTGCCAGCAGCTTAGGGGGGGGGAGGAACTATGGCTACACCTTC.

The chain uses TRBV7-9 and TRBJ2-1; 10 bases are shared with TRBD1. The CDR3 has 15 residues. From germline, CDR1 is SEHNR and CDR2 FQNEAQ (reference sequence). The V segment lost 1 base and the J segment 8 bases; nucleotides outside the gene matches: 5. The CDR3 reads CASSLGTGGKDEQFF. The CDR3 DNA reads as TGTGCCAGCAGCTTAGGGACAGGGGGAAAGGATGAGCAGTTCTTC. Variable domain in full (rest from reference TRBV7-9 and TRBJ2-1): DTGVSQNPRHKITKRGQNVTFRCDPISEHNRLYWYRQTLGQGPEFLTYFQNEAQLEKSRLLSDRFSAERPKGSFSTLEIQRTEQGDSAMYLCASSLGTGGKDEQFFGPGTRLTVL.

The chain is built from TRBV4-3 and TRBJ2-6, with D tentatively TRBD2 (5 bases). CDR3 length equals 18 residues. Trimming left V 0 bases short and J 0 bases short, with 12 bases between. From germline, CDR1 is LGHNA and CDR2 YSLEER. CDR3 residues: CASSQDPPGNSGANVLTF. In DNA form, the CDR3 reads TGCGCCAGCAGCCAAGATCCCCCGGGGAACTCTGGGGCCAACGTCCTGACTTTC.

The chain uses TRBV19 and TRBJ1-3; tentative D call: TRBD1 (5 bases). The ends were cut back, 6 bases at V and 4 bases at J, with 16 bases in the middle. Germline values: CDR1 LNHDA, CDR2 SQIVND (reference sequence). This CDR3 has 15 amino acids. The DNA of the CDR3 is TGTGCCAGTAGCCCTCTGGGGCCCATCGGAAACACCATATATTTT. This codes for CASSPLGPIGNTIYF.

The chain employs TRBV28 and TRBJ2-1; 9 bases line up with TRBD1. Unmatched junction bases numbered 6, after V lost 2 bases and J lost 7 bases. CDR1 and CDR2 (germline): MDHEN, SYDVKM. The CDR3 sequence is 15 residues long. The CDR3 DNA follows: TGTGCCAGCAGTTTAGTGGGACAGGGAAAAAATGAGCAGTTCTTC. The encoded protein is CASSLVGQGKNEQFF.

J is TRBJ2-7 and V is TRBV7-9; 13 bases line up with TRBD2. Germline-derived CDR1 and CDR2 are SEHNR and FQNEAQ (reference sequence). Losses at the gene ends were 6 bases for V and 1 base for J; bases not matched to a gene: 6. The CDR3 sequence is 16 residues long. CDR3 sequence: CASSSGLAGVSYEQYF. CDR3 bases: TGTGCCAGCAGTTCCGGACTAGCGGGAGTTTCCTACGAGCAGTACTTC.

V is TRBV9 and J is TRBJ2-3, with 10 bases aligning to TRBD2. Trimming at V came to 0 bases and at J to 1 base, leaving 2 bases not matched to a gene. Looked up from germline, CDR1 is SGDLS and CDR2 is YYNGEE. The CDR3 is 16 amino acids. The CDR3 here is CASSVEGTSGTDTQYF. The DNA of the CDR3 is TGTGCCAGCAGCGTAGAAGGGACTAGCGGCACAGATACGCAGTATTTT.

The CDR3 region is CASRSSGGSYEQYF. The CDR3 region has the DNA TGTGCCAGCAGGTCTAGCGGGGGCTCCTACGAGCAGTACTTC. The chain uses TRBV27 and TRBJ2-7; 10 nucleotides agree with TRBD2. This CDR3 spans 14 amino acids. The trim removed 6 bases at V and 0 bases at J, leaving 2 bases unmatched. Looked up from germline, CDR1 is MNHEY and CDR2 is SMNVEV (reference sequence).

The chain recombines TRBV6-5 with TRBJ2-5; 8 positions match TRBD2. The germline CDR1 and CDR2 sequences are MNHEY and SVGAGI. This CDR3 region has 15 residues. Unmatched junction bases numbered 7, after V lost 6 bases and J lost 1 base. The CDR3 is CASSTQAGVQETQYF. As DNA, the CDR3 is TGTGCCAGCAGCACCCAAGCGGGGGTCCAAGAGACCCAGTACTTC.

V and J are TRBV30 and TRBJ1-6; 8 bases map to TRBD1. V lost 1 base and J lost 7; bases outside the gene matches: 15. This CDR3 has 18 residues. Per the germline V gene, CDR1 is GTSNPN and CDR2 is SVGIG (reference sequence). CDR3 in DNA: TGTGCCTGGAGTGGGGGGACAGGTCTTTATACGGGAAATTCACCCCTCCACTTT. Translation: CAWSGGTGLYTGNSPLHF.